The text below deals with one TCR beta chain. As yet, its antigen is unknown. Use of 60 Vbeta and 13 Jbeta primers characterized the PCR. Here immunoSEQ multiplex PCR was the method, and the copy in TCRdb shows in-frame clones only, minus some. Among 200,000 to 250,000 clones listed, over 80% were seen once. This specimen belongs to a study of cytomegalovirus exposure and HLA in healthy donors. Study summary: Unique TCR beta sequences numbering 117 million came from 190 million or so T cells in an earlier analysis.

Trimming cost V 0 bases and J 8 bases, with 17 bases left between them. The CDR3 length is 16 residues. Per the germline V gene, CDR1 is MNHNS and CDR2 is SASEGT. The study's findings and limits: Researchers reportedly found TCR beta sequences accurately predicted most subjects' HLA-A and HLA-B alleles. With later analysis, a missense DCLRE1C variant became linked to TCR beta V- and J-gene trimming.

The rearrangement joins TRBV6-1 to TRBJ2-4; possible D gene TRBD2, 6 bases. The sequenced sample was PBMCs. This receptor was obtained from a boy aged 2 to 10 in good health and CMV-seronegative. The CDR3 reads CASSEAWGTGSHIQYF. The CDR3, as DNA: TGTGCCAGCAGTGAAGCTTGGGGGACTGGTTCACACATTCAGTACTTC.